The 25 T cell receptor beta chains in this list originate from one sample, sequenced in a study of radiation and T cells in renal cell carcinoma. Sequencing was performed with immunoSEQ multiplex PCR; in TCRdb, only in-frame clones are kept and a portion is missing. The table has approximately 150,000 clones, 88% seen once. Time point: baseline pretreatment blood. Indicated treatment: 15 Gy SBRT to primary tumor, nephrectomy 4 weeks later. The sequencing here drew on blood, taken from a patient whose treatment included radiotherapy and nephrectomy. All receptors come from a woman aged 70-85 years with renal cell carcinoma.

This chain connects TRBV6-1 to TRBJ1-6; D remains unclear. V lost 1 base to trimming and J lost 6 bases, with 7 bases between them. Looked up from germline, CDR1 is MNHNS and CDR2 is SASEGT. The CDR3 loop spans 14 amino acids. The CDR3: CASSEGFSNSPLHF. The CDR3 bases are TGTGCCAGCAGTGAAGGGTTTTCTAATTCACCCCTCCACTTT.

V gene TRBV4-3 combines with J gene TRBJ2-1; 10 bases align to TRBD2. There are 13 residues in the CDR3. V dropped 3 bases and J dropped 10; count of bases not matched to a gene: 3. Germline loops: CDR1 LGHNA, CDR2 YSLEER. The CDR3 region has the DNA TGCGCCAGCAGCCAGGCAGCGGGGGGGGAGCAGTTCTTC. Encoded protein: CASSQAAGGEQFF.

The chain carries TRBV7-6 and TRBJ1-3; D might be TRBD1 (5 bases). CDR1 and CDR2 from the germline V gene are SGHVS and FNYEAQ. Trimming cost V 1 base and J 0 bases, with 10 bases left between them. CDR3 length equals 16 residues. The chain's CDR3 is CASSLGQNPSGNTIYF. The CDR3 DNA sequence: TGTGCCAGCAGCTTAGGACAGAATCCCTCTGGAAACACCATATATTTT.

The table lists this clone with a few counts. CDR3: CASSPGLAGIYNEQFF. In DNA, the CDR3 is TGTGCCAGCAGCCCGGGACTAGCGGGGATCTACAATGAGCAGTTCTTC. This rearrangement joins TRBV7-3 to TRBJ2-1; 13 bases align to TRBD2. This CDR3 has 16 amino acids. Germline V gene lookup returns CDR1 SGHTA and CDR2 FQGTGA. V lost 5 bases and J lost 3; bases outside the gene matches: 4.

The chain carries TRBV19 and TRBJ2-3; a weak D match, TRBD1 (5 bases). This CDR3 is 14 amino acids long. Between the trimmed V and J ends, which lost 5 bases and 1 base, there was a span of 10 bases. Per the germline V gene, CDR1 is LNHDA and CDR2 is SQIVND (reference sequence). The DNA for the CDR3 is TGTGCCAGTAGTCCCAGCAGGGGCACAGATACGCAGTATTTT. It translates to CASSPSRGTDTQYF.

The CDR3 bases are TGTGCCAGCTATGAGGGGAACTATGGCTACACCTTC. It specifies CASYEGNYGYTF. The chain recombines TRBV5-8 with TRBJ1-2; D possibly corresponds to TRBD1 (5 bases). Germline-derived CDR1 and CDR2 are SGHTS and YDEGEE. This CDR3 is 12 amino acids long. Trimming pared 7 bases from V and 2 bases from J, leaving 9 bases between.

V and J are TRBV30 and TRBJ1-1, with a possible D match to TRBD1 (6 bases). The CDR3 has 14 residues. Trimming removed 2 bases from V and 0 bases from J, with 10 bases in between. CDR1 is GTSNPN and CDR2 is SVGIG in the germline V gene (reference sequence). The CDR3 DNA is TGTGCCTGGAGTCCAGGGGTCATGAACACTGAAGCTTTCTTT. Its protein product is CAWSPGVMNTEAFF.

In this sample, this clone turned up a few times. V and J are TRBV25-1 and TRBJ1-5, with D possibly TRBD1 on 6 matching bases. In germline, CDR1 is MGHDK, CDR2 SYGVNS. The CDR3 has 14 residues. V shed 3 bases and J shed 2 bases, with 8 bases lying between them. CDR3 residues: CASSDPGGNQPQHF. The CDR3 coding sequence is TGTGCCAGCAGTGACCCAGGGGGCAATCAGCCCCAGCATTTT.

The chain employs TRBV5-1 and TRBJ2-5; no definite D call. Germline CDR1 reads SGHRS; CDR2 reads YFSETQ. The CDR3 is made up of 13 amino acids. The V end lost 4 bases, the J end lost 5 bases, and 12 bases lay between the germline ends. The CDR3 coding sequence is TGCGCCAGCAGCCTAGTGCTTCCCGAGACCCAGTACTTC. Protein product: CASSLVLPETQYF. Filled out from reference TRBV5-1 and TRBJ2-5, the complete variable domain reads KAGVTQTPRYLIKTRGQQVTLSCSPISGHRSVSWYQQTPGQGLQFLFEYFSETQRNKGNFPGRFSGRQFSNSRSEMNVSTLELGDSALYLCASSLVLPETQYFGPGTRLLVL.

V is TRBV5-1 and J is TRBJ2-7; no clear D. The ends were cut back, 0 bases at V and 5 bases at J, with 6 bases in the middle. Germline V gene sequence: CDR1 SGHRS, CDR2 YFSETQ. The CDR3 length is 12 residues. This chain's CDR3 is CASSLGGDEQYF. CDR3 bases: TGCGCCAGCAGCTTGGGTGGGGACGAGCAGTACTTC.

The chain links TRBV14 to TRBJ2-1, with D hard to call. Germline V CDR1 and CDR2: SGHDN, FVKESK. With 2 bases removed from V and 7 bases from J, the gap between germline ends came to 12 bases. CDR3 length: 14 residues. Here the CDR3 reads CASSQPAVLNEQFF. DNA of the CDR3: TGTGCCAGCAGCCAACCGGCGGTATTGAATGAGCAGTTCTTC.

A remark on this clone: Within the sample, other DNA sequences also encode this same CDR3. The chain has TRBV18 and TRBJ2-5; D remains ambiguous. Trimming left V 2 bases short and J 3 bases short, with 4 bases between. This CDR3 region has 12 residues. Germline V gives CDR1 KGHSH, CDR2 LQKENI. The DNA for the CDR3 is TGTGCCAGCTCACCAACCGAAGAGACCCAGTACTTC. Its translation: CASSPTEETQYF. Supplemented by reference TRBV18 and TRBJ2-5, the full variable domain reads NAGVMQNPRHLVRRRGQEARLRCSPMKGHSHVYWYRQLPEEGLKFMVYLQKENIIDESGMPKERFSAEFPKEGPSILRIQQVVRGDSAAYFCASSPTEETQYFGPGTRLLVL.

This rearrangement joins TRBV14 to TRBJ2-3; D may correspond to TRBD1 or TRBD2 (5 bases each). The CDR3 contains 15 residues. Germline V gene sequence: CDR1 SGHDN, CDR2 FVKESK. V gave up 0 bases and J gave up 2 bases, with 9 bases separating them. CDR3 in DNA: TGTGCCAGCAGCCAAGACGGGGCAGACACAGATACGCAGTATTTT. This codes for CASSQDGADTDTQYF.

The table lists this clone with a few counts. The chain has TRBV29-1 and TRBJ1-1; no clear D. The CDR3 has 13 residues. Germline CDR1 SQVTM, CDR2 ANQGSEA. The CDR3 reads CSAVLATNTEAFF. For the CDR3, the DNA is TGCAGTGCAGTCTTAGCCACGAACACTGAAGCTTTCTTT.

This chain's CDR3 is CASGDPLSGGAGNEQFF. For the CDR3, the DNA is TGTGCTAGTGGGGACCCCCTTAGCGGGGGGGCAGGGAATGAGCAGTTCTTC. This chain connects TRBV12-5 to TRBJ2-1; 11 nucleotides align to TRBD2. CDR1 and CDR2 from the germline V gene are LGHNT and FRNRAP. The CDR3 has 17 residues. After removal of 6 bases from V and 7 bases from J, the junction contained 14 bases not matched to a gene.

The J gene is TRBJ2-7, the V gene TRBV7-8, with 9 bases lining up with TRBD1. The germline V gene encodes CDR1 SGHVS and CDR2 FQNEAQ. CDR3 length: 15 residues. After removal of 5 bases from V and 6 bases from J, the junction contained 11 bases not matched to a gene. The CDR3 is CASSAGVGTGSEQYF. The CDR3 nucleotides are TGTGCCAGCAGCGCGGGCGTCGGGACAGGGTCCGAGCAGTACTTC.

The chain uses TRBV10-2 and TRBJ2-1; 7 nucleotides match TRBD2. The V gene's germline CDR1 is WSHSY and CDR2 SAAADI. Losses at the gene ends were 4 bases for V and 0 bases for J; bases not matched to a gene: 3. This CDR3 has 15 amino acids. CDR3 sequence reads: CASSGAGVSYNEQFF. CDR3 sequence (DNA): TGCGCCAGCAGTGGTGCGGGGGTCTCCTACAATGAGCAGTTCTTC.

This clone appeared a single time. The rearrangement links TRBV30 to TRBJ2-3; D is unresolved. The CDR3 has 13 amino acids. V was shortened by 3 bases and J by 7 bases, with 14 bases between the two germline ends. CDR1 and CDR2 from the germline V gene are GTSNPN and SVGIG (reference sequence). The chain's CDR3 is CAWRVRATYTQYF. The DNA for the CDR3 is TGTGCCTGGAGGGTACGTGCCACTTATACGCAGTATTTT.

DNA of the CDR3: TGTGCCAGCTCCCCTAGGACAGGGACCTCCTATGGCTACACCTTC. It is translated as CASSPRTGTSYGYTF. The chain links TRBV2 to TRBJ1-2; 8 nucleotides line up with TRBD1. Germline V gene lookup returns CDR1 SNHLY and CDR2 FYNNEI. This CDR3 has 15 amino acids. V lost 8 bases, J lost 4 bases, and 12 bases stayed unmatched.

V gene TRBV5-1 combines with J gene TRBJ2-1; D not resolved. V gave up 4 bases and J gave up 0 bases, with 8 bases separating them. Germline CDR1 and CDR2: SGHRS and YFSETQ. The CDR3 consists of 14 residues. The CDR3 sequence is CASSNTLSYNEQFF. For the CDR3, the DNA is TGCGCCAGCAGCAACACTCTCTCCTACAATGAGCAGTTCTTC.

The chain couples TRBV28 to TRBJ2-7; D not resolved. CDR1 and CDR2 from the germline V gene are MDHEN and SYDVKM. Trimming left V 8 bases short and J 2 bases short, with 4 bases between. The CDR3 contains 10 residues. The CDR3: CASPPYEQYF. The CDR3 DNA is TGTGCCAGCCCCCCCTACGAGCAGTACTTC.

V gene TRBV7-3 combines with J gene TRBJ2-7, with TRBD1 as a possible D gene (6 bases). V lost 5 bases to trimming and J lost 2 bases, with 16 bases between them. This CDR3 is 15 amino acids long. Germline V CDR1 and CDR2: SGHTA, FQGTGA. CDR3 residues: CASSTGGTGPYEQYF. For the CDR3, the DNA is TGTGCCAGCAGCACTGGGGGTACAGGGCCCTACGAGCAGTACTTC.

The rearrangement links TRBV28 to TRBJ1-5, with no clear D. The V end lost 7 bases, the J end lost 0 bases, and 4 bases lay between the germline ends. This CDR3 is built from 12 residues. The germline V gene encodes CDR1 MDHEN and CDR2 SYDVKM. In DNA, the CDR3 is TGTGCCAGCAAATTTAGCAATCAGCCCCAGCATTTT. Translated, it gives CASKFSNQPQHF.

J is TRBJ1-4 and V is TRBV6-1; D uncertain. V was pared by 0 bases and J by 3 bases, with 20 bases between. CDR3 length equals 19 residues. Germline V CDR1 and CDR2: MNHNS, SASEGT. The CDR3 nucleotides are TGTGCCAGCAGTGAAGCGCGAGTGTTGGTTCTCCAATCTAATGAAAAACTGTTTTTT. This gives the protein CASSEARVLVLQSNEKLFF.

The gene calls are TRBV6-1 and TRBJ2-4; D gene unclear. The V gene lost 1 base and the J gene lost 13 bases, with 8 bases spanning the gap. Germline loops: CDR1 MNHNS, CDR2 SASEGT. CDR3 length equals 11 residues. CDR3 nucleotide sequence: TGTGCCAGCAGTGAAGTCCTGGGCCAGTACTTC. Residues: CASSEVLGQYF.